One sample yielded the 3 T cell receptor beta chains listed below, sequenced in a study of technical replicates of blood from a few donors. The repertoire was sequenced with immunoSEQ multiplex PCR; TCRdb's copy has only in-frame clones and lacks some. The sample shows under 110,000 clones, roughly 95% of them seen only once. The sample taken for sequencing was T cells isolated from PBMCs. These receptors were collected from a human donor in good health.

This chain uses TRBV30 with TRBJ1-4; 8 positions match TRBD1. Germline trimming cut 0 bases from V and 5 bases from J; bases unmatched to any gene: 2. CDR1 and CDR2 from the germline V gene are GTSNPN and SVGIG (reference sequence). The CDR3 length is 14 residues. The CDR3 protein is CAWSVDRVNEKLFF. CDR3 DNA: TGTGCCTGGAGTGTGGACAGGGTAAATGAAAAACTGTTTTTT.

The CDR3 coding sequence is TGTGCCAGCAGCTTGGTGACGGGGGGAGGGGAGACCCAGTACTTC. This gives the protein CASSLVTGGGETQYF. The chain joins TRBV5-4 to TRBJ2-5, with 7 bases lining up with TRBD2. The V and J ends lost 0 bases and 5 bases, in that order; junction bases with no gene match: 7. CDR3 size: 15 residues. Germline V lookup: CDR1 SGHNT, CDR2 YYREEE (reference sequence).

The rearrangement uses TRBV30 and TRBJ1-3, with a tentative D call TRBD1 (6 bases). Trimming shortened V by 5 bases and J by 2 bases, and 13 bases separated the two germline ends. This CDR3 spans 14 amino acids. Germline V gene data show CDR1 as GTSNPN and CDR2 as SVGIG (reference sequence). Written as DNA, the CDR3 is TGTGCCTGGGCACAGGGAACCCCTGGAAACACCATATATTTT. Amino acids: CAWAQGTPGNTIYF. Looking up the rest from reference TRBV30 and TRBJ1-3 gives the full variable domain: SQTIHQWPATLVQPVGSPLSLECTVEGTSNPNLYWYRQAAGRGLQLLFYSVGIGQISSEVPQNLSASRPQDRQFILSSKKLLLSDSGFYLCAWAQGTPGNTIYFGEGSWLTVV.